Sequencing of this T cell receptor (beta chain) was carried out in a study of Ad26.COV2.S vaccination and SARS-CoV-2 variants. In the study overall: In the study, Ad26.COV2.S was injected intramuscularly once, or twice 56 days apart. The study, taken as a whole, reports: Using TCR breadth and depth analyses may have led to underestimated total T cell responses. Recipients given vaccine exceeded placebo recipients in spike-specific TCR breadth.

Notes on this clone: As yet, its antigen is unknown.

The table came from immunoSEQ multiplex PCR; TCRdb's copy has only in-frame clones and leaves some out. The table shows about 390,000 clones, with approximately 86% occurring only once. This CDR3 spans 15 amino acids. Germline V gives CDR1 SGHTA, CDR2 FQGNSA. The germline V and J ends were trimmed by 1 base and 4 bases, with 13 bases remaining between them. Stated treatment: 19 received Ad26.COV2.S at low or high dose, single or two shots; about five received placebo; per-sample allocation not given. Sampling occurred on day 63 after the first vaccine or placebo injection. The TCR comes from a person between 18 and 59 years old who received the Ad26.COV2.S COVID-19 vaccine or a placebo. The specimen was peripheral blood, collected in a trial of Ad26.COV2.S vaccine versus placebo. This chain connects TRBV7-2 to TRBJ2-5, with D possibly being TRBD1 or TRBD2 (5 bases each). CDR3 bases: TGTGCCAGCAGCTTAGGGCCTATGAGGGGAGAGACCCAGTACTTC. Its protein product is CASSLGPMRGETQYF.